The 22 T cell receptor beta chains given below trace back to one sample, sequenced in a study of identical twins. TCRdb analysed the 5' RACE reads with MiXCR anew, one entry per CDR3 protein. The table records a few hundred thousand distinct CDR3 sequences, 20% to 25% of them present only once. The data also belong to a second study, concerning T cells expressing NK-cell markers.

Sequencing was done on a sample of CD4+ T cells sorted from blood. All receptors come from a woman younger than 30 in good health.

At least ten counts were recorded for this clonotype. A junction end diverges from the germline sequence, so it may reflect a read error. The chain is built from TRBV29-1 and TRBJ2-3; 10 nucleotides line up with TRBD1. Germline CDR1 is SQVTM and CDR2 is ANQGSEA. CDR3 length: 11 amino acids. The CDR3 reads CSVVSGTGVGF. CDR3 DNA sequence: TGCAGCGTTGTATCTGGGACAGGGGTGGGTTTT.

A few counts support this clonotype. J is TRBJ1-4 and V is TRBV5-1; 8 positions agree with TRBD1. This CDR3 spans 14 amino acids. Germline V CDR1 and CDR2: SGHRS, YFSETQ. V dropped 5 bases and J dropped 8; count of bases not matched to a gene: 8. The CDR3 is CASSPDRGGEKLFF. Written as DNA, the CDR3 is TGCGCCAGCAGTCCCGACAGGGGAGGCGAAAAACTGTTTTTT.

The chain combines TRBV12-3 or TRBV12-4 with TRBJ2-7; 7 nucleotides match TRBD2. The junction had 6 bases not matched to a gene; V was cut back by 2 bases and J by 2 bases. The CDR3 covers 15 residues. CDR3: CASSLYGGGAYEQYF. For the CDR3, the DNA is TGTGCCAGCAGTTTATATGGGGGAGGGGCCTACGAGCAGTACTTC.

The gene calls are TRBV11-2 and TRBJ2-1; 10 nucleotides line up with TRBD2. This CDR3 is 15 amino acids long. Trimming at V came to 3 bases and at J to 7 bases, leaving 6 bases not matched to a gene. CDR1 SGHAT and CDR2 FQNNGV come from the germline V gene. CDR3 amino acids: CASSFLAGLANEQFF. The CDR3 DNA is TGTGCCAGCAGCTTCCTGGCGGGACTAGCGAATGAGCAGTTCTTC.

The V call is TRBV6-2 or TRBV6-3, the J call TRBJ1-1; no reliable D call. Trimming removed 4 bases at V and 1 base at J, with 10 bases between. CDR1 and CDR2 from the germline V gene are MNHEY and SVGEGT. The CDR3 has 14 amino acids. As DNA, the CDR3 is TGTGCCAGCAGTTCCCTTACCGGGAACACTGAAGCTTTCTTT. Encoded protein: CASSSLTGNTEAFF.

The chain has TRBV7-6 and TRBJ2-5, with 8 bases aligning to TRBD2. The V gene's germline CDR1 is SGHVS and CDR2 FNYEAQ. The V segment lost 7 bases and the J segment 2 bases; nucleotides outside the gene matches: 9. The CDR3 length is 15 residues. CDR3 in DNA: TGTGCCAGCACCAACTGGGCGGGGGGACAAGAGACCCAGTACTTC. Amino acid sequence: CASTNWAGGQETQYF.

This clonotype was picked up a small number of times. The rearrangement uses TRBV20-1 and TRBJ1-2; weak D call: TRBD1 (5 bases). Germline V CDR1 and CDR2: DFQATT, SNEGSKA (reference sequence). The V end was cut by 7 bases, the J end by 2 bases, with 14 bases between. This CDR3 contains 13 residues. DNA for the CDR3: TGCAGTGGGGTCGGGGGGAGCAACTATGGCTACACCTTC. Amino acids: CSGVGGSNYGYTF.

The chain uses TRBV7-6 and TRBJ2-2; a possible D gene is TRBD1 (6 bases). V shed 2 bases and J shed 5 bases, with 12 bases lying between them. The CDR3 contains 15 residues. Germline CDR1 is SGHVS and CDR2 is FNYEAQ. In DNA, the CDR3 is TGTGCCAGCAGCTTACAGGGGCCGAGGACCGGGGAGCTGTTTTTT. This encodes CASSLQGPRTGELFF.

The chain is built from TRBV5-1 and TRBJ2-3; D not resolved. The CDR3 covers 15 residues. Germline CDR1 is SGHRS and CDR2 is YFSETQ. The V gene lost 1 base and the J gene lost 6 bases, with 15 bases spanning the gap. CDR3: CASSLQDDRSDTQYF. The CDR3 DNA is TGCGCCAGCAGCTTGCAGGACGACCGGTCGGATACGCAGTATTTT.

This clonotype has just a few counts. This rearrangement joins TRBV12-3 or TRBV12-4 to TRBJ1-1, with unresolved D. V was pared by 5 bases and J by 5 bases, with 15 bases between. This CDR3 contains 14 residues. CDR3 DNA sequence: TGTGCCAGCAGTACCGCCCGGTGGGAAACTGAAGCTTTCTTT. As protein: CASSTARWETEAFF.

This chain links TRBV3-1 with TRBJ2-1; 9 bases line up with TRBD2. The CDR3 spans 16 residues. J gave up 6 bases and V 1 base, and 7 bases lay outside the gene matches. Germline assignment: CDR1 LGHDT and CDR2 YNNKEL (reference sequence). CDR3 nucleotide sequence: TGTGCCAGCAGCCAAGTATGGGGGACTAGCCTCAATGAGCAGTTCTTC. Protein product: CASSQVWGTSLNEQFF.

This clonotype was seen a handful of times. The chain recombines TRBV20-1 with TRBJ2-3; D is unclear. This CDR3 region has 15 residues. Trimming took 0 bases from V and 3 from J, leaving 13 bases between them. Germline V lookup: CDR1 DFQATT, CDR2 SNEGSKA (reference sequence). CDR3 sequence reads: CSARDLDRNTDTQYF. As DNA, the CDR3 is TGCAGTGCTAGAGATCTGGATCGCAATACAGATACGCAGTATTTT.

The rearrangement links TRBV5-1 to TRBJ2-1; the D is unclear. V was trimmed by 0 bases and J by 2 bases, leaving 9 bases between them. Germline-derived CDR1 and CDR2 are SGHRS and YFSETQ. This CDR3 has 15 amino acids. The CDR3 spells CASSLVTRTYNEQFF. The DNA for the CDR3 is TGCGCCAGCAGCTTGGTAACACGAACCTACAATGAGCAGTTCTTC.

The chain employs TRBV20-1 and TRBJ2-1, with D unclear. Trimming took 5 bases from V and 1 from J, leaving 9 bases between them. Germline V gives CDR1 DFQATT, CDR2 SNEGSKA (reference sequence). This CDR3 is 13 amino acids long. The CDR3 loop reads CSASGLSYNEQFF. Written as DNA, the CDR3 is TGCAGTGCTTCCGGTCTTTCCTACAATGAGCAGTTCTTC.

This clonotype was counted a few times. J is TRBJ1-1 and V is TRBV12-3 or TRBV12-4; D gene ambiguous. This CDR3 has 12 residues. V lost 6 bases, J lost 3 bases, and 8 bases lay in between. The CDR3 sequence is CASSSHYTEAFF. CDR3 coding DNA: TGTGCCAGCAGCTCACACTACACTGAAGCTTTCTTT.

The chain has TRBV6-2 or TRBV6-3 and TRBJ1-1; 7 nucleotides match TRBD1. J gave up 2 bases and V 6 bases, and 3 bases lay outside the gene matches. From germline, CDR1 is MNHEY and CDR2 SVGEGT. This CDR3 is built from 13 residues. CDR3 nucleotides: TGTGCCAGCAGAAGGGACAGCAACACTGAAGCTTTCTTT. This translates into CASRRDSNTEAFF.

The CDR3 nucleotides read TGCGCCAGCAGCTTGGTAGGACTAGCGGGTCGCTCTGGGGCCAACGTCCTGACTTTC. It is translated as CASSLVGLAGRSGANVLTF. The J gene is TRBJ2-6, the V gene TRBV5-1; 11 nucleotides agree with TRBD2. The trim removed 0 bases at V and 0 bases at J, leaving 5 bases unmatched. This CDR3 is 19 amino acids long. The germline V gene has CDR1 SGHRS and CDR2 YFSETQ.

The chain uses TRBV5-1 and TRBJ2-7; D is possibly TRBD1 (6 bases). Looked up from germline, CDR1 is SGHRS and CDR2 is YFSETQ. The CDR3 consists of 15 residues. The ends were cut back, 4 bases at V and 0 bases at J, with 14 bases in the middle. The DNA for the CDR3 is TGCGCCAGCAGCACTACAGGGTCACACTCCTACGAGCAGTACTTC. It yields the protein CASSTTGSHSYEQYF.

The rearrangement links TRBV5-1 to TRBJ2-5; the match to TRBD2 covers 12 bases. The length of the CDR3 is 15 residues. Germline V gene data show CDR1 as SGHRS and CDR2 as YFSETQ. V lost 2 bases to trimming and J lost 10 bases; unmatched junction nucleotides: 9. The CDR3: CASSFVTSGGRDQYF. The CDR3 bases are TGCGCCAGCAGCTTTGTGACTAGCGGGGGCCGAGACCAGTACTTC.

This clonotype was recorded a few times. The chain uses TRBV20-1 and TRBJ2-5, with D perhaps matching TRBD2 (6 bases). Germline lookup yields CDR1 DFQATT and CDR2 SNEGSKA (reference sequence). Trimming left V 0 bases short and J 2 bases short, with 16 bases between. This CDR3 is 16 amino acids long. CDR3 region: CSARDLEGGEQETQYF. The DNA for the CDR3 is TGCAGTGCTAGAGATCTCGAAGGAGGGGAACAAGAGACCCAGTACTTC.

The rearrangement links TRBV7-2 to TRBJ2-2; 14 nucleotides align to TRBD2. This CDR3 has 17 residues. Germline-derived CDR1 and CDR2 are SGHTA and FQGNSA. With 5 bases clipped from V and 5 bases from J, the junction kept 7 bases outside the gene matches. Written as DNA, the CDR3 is TGTGCCAGCAGCCTGAGGGGGACTAGCGGGAGAACCGGGGAGCTGTTTTTT. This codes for CASSLRGTSGRTGELFF.

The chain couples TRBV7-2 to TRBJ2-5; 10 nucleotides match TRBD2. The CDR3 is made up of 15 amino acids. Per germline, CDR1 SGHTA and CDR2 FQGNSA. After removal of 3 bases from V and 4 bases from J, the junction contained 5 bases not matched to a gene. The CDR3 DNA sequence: TGTGCCAGCAGCTTCCAAGCGGGAGGGGGAGAGACCCAGTACTTC. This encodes CASSFQAGGGETQYF.